The text below deals with one T cell receptor (beta chain). The method was immunoSEQ multiplex PCR; TCRdb's version includes in-frame clones alone and lacks a portion of them. The sample lists approximately 33,000 clones; about 90% were seen once. The sample belongs to a study of T cell changes during pregnancy in multiple sclerosis. Trimming pared 7 bases from V and 0 bases from J, leaving 12 bases between. The CDR3 extends over 14 amino acids. The germline CDR1 and CDR2 sequences are SNHLY and FYNNEI. The sequence was obtained from a female donor in good health, enrolled as a control in a pregnancy study. J is TRBJ1-2 and V is TRBV2; no clear D gene. The sample was CD4+ T cells from peripheral blood mononuclear cells, taken in the first trimester of pregnancy. This CDR3 reads CASTTATSNYGYTF. The CDR3 DNA follows: TGTGCCAGCACAACAGCCACCTCTAACTATGGCTACACCTTC.